This T cell receptor beta chain was sequenced for a study of T cells of healthy individuals (dated by TCRdb to 2017 to 2018). The library was built by means of 5' RACE. These reads were obtained on an Illumina MiSeq. Starting from the raw public reads, TCRdb applied fastp trimming at Q25, assembled clones with MiXCR and retained in-frame beta chains. Entries that share a CDR3 protein sequence are merged under the most common genes and DNA. The sample has 90,000 to 100,000 distinct CDR3 sequences on record, roughly 18% of them singletons. The ten most abundant clones make up approximately 6% of the sample. Ten or more counts support this clonotype. It has no known antigen specificity. The sample holds no much larger clone one base away, and base qualities are not on file. The CDR3 contains 10 residues, cysteine and phenylalanine counted. The DNA shown is the 30-base CDR3, in frame from base 1. After removal of 7 bases from V and 8 bases from J, the junction retains 4 bases not matched to a gene. The germline V gene provides CDR1 SQVTM and CDR2 ANQGSEA.

In this chain, TRBV29-1 is recombined with TRBJ1-2, and 7 junction bases match TRBD1. The TCR originated in a human donor in good health. This receptor has the CDR3 CSAGTDGYTF. Here is the DNA: TGCAGCGCCGGGACAGACGGCTACACCTTC.